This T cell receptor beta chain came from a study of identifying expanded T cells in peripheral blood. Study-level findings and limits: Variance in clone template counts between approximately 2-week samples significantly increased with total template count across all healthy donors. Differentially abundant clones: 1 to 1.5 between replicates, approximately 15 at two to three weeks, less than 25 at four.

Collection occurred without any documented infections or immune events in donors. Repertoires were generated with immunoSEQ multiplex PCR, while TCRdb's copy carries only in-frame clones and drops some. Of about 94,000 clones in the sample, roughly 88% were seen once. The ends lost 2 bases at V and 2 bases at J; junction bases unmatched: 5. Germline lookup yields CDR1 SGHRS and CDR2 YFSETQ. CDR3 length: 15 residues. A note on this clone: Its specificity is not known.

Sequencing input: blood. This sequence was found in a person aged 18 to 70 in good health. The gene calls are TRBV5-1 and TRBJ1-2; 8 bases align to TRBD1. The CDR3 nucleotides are TGCGCCAGCAGCTTAACGGGACAGGCGAACTATGGCTACACCTTC. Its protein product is CASSLTGQANYGYTF.